This TCR beta chain comes out of a study of CD8 T cells in ankylosing spondylitis. Study conclusions and caveats: Reportedly, disease-linked clones are significantly enriched in ankylosing spondylitis patients' matched synovial fluid. Characteristic, it appeared, of ankylosing spondylitis blood was a TCR beta motif of 7 or 8 highly homologous variants.

Comment on this clonotype: The antigen remains unidentified. A read error is possible here, since a much larger clone lies one base away.

Quantitative 5'-RACE with molecular barcodes generated TCR beta libraries. TCRdb independently ran MiXCR on the 5' RACE reads; one entry per CDR3 protein. The profile covers 200,000 to 250,000 distinct CDR3 sequences, with roughly 10% appearing a single time and roughly 23% taken by the ten largest. The CDR3 is made up of 17 amino acids. CDR1 and CDR2 (germline): SGHRS, YFSETQ. The specimen was blood, either unsorted or a sorted T cell fraction (not recorded which). The receptor comes from a male donor with ankylosing spondylitis or in good health (not recorded which). The gene calls are TRBV5-1 and TRBJ2-1, with 9 bases lining up with TRBD2. The CDR3 loop is CASSLMVAGGSCNEQFF. The DNA of the CDR3 is TGCGCCAGCAGCTTGATGGTGGCGGGGGGGTCCTGCAATGAGCAGTTCTTC.